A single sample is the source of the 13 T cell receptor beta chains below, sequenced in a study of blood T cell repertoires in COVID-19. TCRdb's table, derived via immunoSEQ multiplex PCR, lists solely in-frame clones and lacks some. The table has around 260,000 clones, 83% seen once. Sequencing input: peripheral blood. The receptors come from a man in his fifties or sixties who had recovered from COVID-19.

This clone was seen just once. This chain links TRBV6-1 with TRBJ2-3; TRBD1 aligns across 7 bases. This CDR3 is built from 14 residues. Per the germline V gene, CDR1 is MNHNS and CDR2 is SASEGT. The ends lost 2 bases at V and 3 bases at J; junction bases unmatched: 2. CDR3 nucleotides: TGTGCCAGCAGTGAATGGGGACAGACAGATACGCAGTATTTT. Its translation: CASSEWGQTDTQYF.

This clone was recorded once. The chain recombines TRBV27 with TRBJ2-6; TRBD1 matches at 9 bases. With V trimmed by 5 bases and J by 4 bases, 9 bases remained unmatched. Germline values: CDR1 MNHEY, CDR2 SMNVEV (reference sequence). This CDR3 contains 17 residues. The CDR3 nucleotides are TGTGCCAGCAGTACAGGGGGCCTCATTTCAGGGGCCAACGTCCTGACTTTC. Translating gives CASSTGGLISGANVLTF.

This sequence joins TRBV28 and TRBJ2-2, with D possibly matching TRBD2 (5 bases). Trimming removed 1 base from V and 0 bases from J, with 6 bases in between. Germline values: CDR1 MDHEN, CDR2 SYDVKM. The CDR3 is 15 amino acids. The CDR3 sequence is CASSLSGTNTGELFF. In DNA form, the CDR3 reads TGTGCCAGCAGTTTATCGGGGACGAACACCGGGGAGCTGTTTTTT.

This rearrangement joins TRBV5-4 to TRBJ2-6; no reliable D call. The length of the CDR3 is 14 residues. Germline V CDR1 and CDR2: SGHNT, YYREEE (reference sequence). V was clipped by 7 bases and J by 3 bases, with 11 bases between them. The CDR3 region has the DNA TGTGCCAGCTGCTGGAGCATTGGGGCCAACGTCCTGACTTTC. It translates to CASCWSIGANVLTF.

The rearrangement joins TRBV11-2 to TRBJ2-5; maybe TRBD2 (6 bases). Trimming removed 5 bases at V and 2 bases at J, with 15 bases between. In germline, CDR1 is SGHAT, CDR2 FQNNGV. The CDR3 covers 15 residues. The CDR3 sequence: CASSRLRTIQETQYF. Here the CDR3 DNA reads TGTGCCAGCAGCCGACTCCGGACTATTCAAGAGACCCAGTACTTC. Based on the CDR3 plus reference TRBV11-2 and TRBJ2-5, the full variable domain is EAGVAQSPRYKIIEKRQSVAFWCNPISGHATLYWYQQILGQGPKLLIQFQNNGVVDDSQLPKDRFSAERLKGVDSTLKIQPAKLEDSAVYLCASSRLRTIQETQYFGPGTRLLVL.

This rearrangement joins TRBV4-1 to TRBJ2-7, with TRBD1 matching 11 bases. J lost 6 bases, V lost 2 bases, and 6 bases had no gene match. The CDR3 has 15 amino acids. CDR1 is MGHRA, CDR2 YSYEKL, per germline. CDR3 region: CASSQFGTGGGEQYF. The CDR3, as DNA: TGCGCCAGCAGCCAATTCGGGACAGGGGGAGGCGAGCAGTACTTC.

CDR3 amino acids: CASSGGASGTEAFF. In nucleotides, the CDR3 is TGTGCCAGTAGTGGGGGGGCGTCGGGCACTGAAGCTTTCTTT. The gene calls are TRBV19 and TRBJ1-1, with D possibly being TRBD1 (6 bases). V was pared by 5 bases and J by 4 bases, with 14 bases between. The germline CDR1 and CDR2 sequences are LNHDA and SQIVND (reference sequence). The CDR3 is 14 residues long.

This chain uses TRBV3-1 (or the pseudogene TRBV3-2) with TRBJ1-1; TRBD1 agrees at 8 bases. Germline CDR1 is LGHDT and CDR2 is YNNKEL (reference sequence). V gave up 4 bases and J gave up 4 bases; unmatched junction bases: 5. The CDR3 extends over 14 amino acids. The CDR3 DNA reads TGTGCCAGCAGCCGGAGGGACAGGCTCACTGAAGCTTTCTTT. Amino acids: CASSRRDRLTEAFF.

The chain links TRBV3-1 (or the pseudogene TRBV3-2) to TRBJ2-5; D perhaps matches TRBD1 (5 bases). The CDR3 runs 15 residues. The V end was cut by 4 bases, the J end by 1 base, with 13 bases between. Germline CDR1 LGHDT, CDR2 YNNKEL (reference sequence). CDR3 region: CASSPGSGPQETQYF. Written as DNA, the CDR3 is TGTGCCAGCAGCCCCGGGTCAGGGCCCCAAGAGACCCAGTACTTC.

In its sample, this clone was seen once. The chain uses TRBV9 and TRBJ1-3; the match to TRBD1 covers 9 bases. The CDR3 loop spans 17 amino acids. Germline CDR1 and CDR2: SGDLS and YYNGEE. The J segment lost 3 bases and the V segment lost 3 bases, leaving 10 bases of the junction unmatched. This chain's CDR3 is CASSGGTGTGLGNTIYF. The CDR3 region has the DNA TGTGCCAGCAGCGGGGGGACTGGGACAGGGCTTGGAAACACCATATATTTT.

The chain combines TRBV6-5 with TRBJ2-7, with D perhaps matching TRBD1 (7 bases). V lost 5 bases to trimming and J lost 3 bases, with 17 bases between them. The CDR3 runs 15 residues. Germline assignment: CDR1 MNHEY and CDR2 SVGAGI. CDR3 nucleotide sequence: TGTGCCAGCAGTCTCGATCAGGGGGGTGTCTACGAGCAGTACTTC. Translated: CASSLDQGGVYEQYF.

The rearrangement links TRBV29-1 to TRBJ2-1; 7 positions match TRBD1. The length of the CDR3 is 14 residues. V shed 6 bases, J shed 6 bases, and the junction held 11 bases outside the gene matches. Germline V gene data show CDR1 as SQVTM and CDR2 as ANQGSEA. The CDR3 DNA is TGCAGCGTCGGTTCCGGGACAGCCGGCAATGAGCAGTTCTTC. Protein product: CSVGSGTAGNEQFF.

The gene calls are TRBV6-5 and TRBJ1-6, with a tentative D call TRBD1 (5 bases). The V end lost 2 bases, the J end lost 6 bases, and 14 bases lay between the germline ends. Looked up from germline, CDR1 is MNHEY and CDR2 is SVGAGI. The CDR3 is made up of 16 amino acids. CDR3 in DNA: TGTGCCAGCAGTTACGGGTGGGGCAGAACTAATTCACCCCTCCACTTT. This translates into CASSYGWGRTNSPLHF.